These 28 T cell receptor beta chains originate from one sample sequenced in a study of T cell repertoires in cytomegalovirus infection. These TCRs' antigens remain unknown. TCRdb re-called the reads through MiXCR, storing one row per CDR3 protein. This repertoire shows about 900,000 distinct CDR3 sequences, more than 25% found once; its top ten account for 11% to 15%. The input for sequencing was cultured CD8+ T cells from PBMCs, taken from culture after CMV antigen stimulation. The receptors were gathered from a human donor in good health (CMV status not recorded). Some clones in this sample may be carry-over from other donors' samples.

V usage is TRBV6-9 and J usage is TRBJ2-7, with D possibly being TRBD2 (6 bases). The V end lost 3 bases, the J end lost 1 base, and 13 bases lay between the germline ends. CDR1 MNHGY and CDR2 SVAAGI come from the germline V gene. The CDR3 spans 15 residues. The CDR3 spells CASSYLPGLSYEQYF. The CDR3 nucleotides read TGTGCCAGCAGTTACCTACCGGGACTGTCCTACGAGCAGTACTTC.

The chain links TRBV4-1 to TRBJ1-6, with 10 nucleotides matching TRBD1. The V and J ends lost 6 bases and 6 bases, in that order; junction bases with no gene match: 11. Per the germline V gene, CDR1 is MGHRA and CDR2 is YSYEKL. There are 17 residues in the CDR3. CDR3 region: CASSLTGGEYGNSPLHF. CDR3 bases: TGCGCCAGCAGTCTGACAGGGGGCGAATATGGTAATTCACCCCTCCACTTT.

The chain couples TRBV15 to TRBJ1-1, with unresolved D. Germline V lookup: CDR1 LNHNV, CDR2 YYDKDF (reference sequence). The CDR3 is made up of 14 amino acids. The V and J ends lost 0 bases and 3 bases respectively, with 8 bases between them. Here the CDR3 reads CATSRDLGHTEAFF. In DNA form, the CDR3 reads TGTGCCACCAGCAGAGATTTGGGCCACACTGAAGCTTTCTTT.

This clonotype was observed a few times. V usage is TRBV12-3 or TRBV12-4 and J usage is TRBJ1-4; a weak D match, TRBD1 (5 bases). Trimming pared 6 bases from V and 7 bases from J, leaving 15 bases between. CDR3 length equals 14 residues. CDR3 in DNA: TGTGCCAGCAGCGAAAATGGGGGGGTTGAAAAACTGTTTTTT. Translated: CASSENGGVEKLFF.

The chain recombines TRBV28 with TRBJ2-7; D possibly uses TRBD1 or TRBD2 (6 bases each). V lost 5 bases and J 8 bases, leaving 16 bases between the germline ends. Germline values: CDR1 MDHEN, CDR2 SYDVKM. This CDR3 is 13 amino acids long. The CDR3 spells CASSTTGTGQQYV. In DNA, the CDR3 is TGTGCCAGCAGTACAACAGGGACTGGTCAGCAGTACGTC.

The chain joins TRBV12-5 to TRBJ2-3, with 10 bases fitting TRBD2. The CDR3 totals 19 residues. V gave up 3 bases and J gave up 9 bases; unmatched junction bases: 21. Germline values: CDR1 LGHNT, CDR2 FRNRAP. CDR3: CASGFRAGGGKMSPGTQYF. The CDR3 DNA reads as TGTGCTAGTGGTTTTAGAGCGGGGGGGGGCAAGATGTCCCCAGGGACGCAGTATTTT.

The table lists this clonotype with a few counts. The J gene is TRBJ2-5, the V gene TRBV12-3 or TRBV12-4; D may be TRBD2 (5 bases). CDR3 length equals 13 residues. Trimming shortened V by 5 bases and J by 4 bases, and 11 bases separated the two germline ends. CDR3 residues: CASSRDFGETQYF. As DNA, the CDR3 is TGTGCCAGCAGTCGGGATTTCGGAGAGACCCAGTACTTC.

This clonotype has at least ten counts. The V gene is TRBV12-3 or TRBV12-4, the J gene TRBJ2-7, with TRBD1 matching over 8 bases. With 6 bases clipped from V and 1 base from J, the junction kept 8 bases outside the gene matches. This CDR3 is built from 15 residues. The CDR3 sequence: CASSLGTGVSYEQYF. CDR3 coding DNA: TGTGCCAGCAGCCTAGGGACAGGAGTGTCCTACGAGCAGTACTTC.

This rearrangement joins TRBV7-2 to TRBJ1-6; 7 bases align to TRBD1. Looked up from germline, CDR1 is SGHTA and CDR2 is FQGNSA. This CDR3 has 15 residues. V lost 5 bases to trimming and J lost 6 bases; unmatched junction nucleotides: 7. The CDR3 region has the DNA TGTGCCAGCAGCCGCTATCGGGACAGTAATTCACCCCTCCACTTT. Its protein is CASSRYRDSNSPLHF.

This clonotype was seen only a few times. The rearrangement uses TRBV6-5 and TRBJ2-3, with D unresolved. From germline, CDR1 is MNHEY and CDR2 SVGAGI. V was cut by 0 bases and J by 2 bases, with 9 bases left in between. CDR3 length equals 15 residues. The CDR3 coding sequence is TGTGCCAGCAGTTACTCCTCCCGGTTCACAGATACGCAGTATTTT. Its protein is CASSYSSRFTDTQYF.

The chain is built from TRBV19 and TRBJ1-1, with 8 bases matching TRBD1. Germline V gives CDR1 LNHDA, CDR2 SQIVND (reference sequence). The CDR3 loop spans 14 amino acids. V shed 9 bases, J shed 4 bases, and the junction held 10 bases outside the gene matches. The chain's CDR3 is CARSLDRGITEAFF. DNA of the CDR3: TGTGCCAGAAGTCTCGACAGGGGCATCACTGAAGCTTTCTTT. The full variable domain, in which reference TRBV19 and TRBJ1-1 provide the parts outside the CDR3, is DGGITQSPKYLFRKEGQNVTLSCEQNLNHDAMYWYRQDPGQGLRLIYYSQIVNDFQKGDIAEGYSVSREKKESFPLTVTSAQKNPTAFYLCARSLDRGITEAFFGQGTRLTVV.

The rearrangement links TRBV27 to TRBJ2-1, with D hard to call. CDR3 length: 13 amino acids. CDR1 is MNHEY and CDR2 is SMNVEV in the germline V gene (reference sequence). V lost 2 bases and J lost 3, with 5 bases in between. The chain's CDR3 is CASSLTYYNEQFF. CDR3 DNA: TGTGCCAGCAGTTTAACCTACTACAATGAGCAGTTCTTC.

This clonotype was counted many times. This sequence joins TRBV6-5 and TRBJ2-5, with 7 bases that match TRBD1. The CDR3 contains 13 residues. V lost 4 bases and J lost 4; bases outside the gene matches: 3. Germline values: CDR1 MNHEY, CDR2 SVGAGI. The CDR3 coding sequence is TGTGCCAGCAGTTCTACAGGGGCAGAGACCCAGTACTTC. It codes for CASSSTGAETQYF.

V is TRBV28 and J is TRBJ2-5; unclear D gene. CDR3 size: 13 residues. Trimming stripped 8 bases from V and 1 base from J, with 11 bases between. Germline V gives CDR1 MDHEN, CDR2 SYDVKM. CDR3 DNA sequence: TGTGCCAGCGGTGGACCGAGCCAAGAGACCCAGTACTTC. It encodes CASGGPSQETQYF.

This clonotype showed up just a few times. In DNA, the CDR3 is TGTGCCAGATGGCCGGCGGGACCCAACACCGGGGAGCTGTTTTTT. As protein: CARWPAGPNTGELFF. The rearrangement uses TRBV7-9 and TRBJ2-2; perhaps TRBD2 as D (6 bases). V lost 9 bases, J lost 2 bases, and 16 bases lay in between. Germline CDR1 reads SEHNR; CDR2 reads FQNEAQ (reference sequence). The CDR3 loop spans 15 amino acids.

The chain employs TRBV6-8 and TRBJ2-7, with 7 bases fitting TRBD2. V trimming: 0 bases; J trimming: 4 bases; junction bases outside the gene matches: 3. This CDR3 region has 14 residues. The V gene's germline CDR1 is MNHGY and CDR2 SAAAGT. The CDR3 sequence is CASSYSMRGYEQYF. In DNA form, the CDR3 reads TGTGCCAGCAGTTACTCGATGCGGGGGTACGAGCAGTACTTC.

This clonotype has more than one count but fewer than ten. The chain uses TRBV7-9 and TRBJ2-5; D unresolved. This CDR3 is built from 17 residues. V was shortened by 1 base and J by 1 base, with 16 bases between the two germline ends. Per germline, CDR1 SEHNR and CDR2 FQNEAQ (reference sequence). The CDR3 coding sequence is TGTGCCAGCAGCTTAGTCGTTGCCCTTGAAGGCCAAGAGACCCAGTACTTC. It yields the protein CASSLVVALEGQETQYF.

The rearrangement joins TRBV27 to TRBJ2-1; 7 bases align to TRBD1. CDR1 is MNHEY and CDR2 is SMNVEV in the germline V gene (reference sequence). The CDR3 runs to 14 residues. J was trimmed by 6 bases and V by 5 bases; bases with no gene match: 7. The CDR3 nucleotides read TGTGCCAGCAGTCCTCGACAGGGTTTCAATGAGCAGTTCTTC. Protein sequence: CASSPRQGFNEQFF.

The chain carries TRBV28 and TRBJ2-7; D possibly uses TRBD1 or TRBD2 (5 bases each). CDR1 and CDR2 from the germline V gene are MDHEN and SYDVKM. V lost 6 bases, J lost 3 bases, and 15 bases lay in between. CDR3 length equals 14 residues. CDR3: CASRLGDSGYEQYV. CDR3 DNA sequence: TGTGCCAGCAGACTAGGGGATTCGGGCTACGAGCAGTACGTC.

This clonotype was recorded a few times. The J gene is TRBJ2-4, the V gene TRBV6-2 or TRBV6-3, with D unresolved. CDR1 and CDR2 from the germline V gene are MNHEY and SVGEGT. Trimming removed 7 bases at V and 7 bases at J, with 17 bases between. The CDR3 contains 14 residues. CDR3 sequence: CASTPSEVRNIQYF. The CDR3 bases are TGTGCCAGCACCCCATCTGAGGTTCGGAACATTCAGTACTTC.

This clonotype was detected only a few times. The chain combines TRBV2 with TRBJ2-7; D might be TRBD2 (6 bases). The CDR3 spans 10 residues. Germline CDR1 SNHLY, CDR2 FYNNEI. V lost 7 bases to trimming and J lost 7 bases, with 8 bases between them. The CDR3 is CASMGREQYV. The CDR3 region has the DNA TGTGCCAGCATGGGGAGGGAGCAGTACGTC.

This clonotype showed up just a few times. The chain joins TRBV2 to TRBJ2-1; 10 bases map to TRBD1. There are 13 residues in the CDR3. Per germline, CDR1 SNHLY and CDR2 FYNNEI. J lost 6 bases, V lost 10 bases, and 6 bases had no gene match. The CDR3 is CAIFGQGGNEQFF. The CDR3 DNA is TGTGCCATCTTCGGACAGGGGGGCAATGAGCAGTTCTTC.

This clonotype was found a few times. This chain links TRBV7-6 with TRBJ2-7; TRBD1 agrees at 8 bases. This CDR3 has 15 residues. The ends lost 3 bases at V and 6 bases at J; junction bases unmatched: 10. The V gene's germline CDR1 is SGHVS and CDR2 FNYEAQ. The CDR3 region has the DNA TGTGCCAGCAGCTTTTTCGGACAGGGCCCCCTCGAGCAGTACTTC. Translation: CASSFFGQGPLEQYF.

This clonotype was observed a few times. The CDR3 reads CASSLAQTGQVGETQYF. DNA for the CDR3: TGCGCCAGCAGCTTGGCCCAAACGGGACAGGTCGGGGAGACCCAGTACTTC. The chain combines TRBV5-1 with TRBJ2-5; TRBD1 agrees at 8 bases. The CDR3 is 17 amino acids. V lost 0 bases to trimming and J lost 5 bases; unmatched junction nucleotides: 12. The germline V gene encodes CDR1 SGHRS and CDR2 YFSETQ.

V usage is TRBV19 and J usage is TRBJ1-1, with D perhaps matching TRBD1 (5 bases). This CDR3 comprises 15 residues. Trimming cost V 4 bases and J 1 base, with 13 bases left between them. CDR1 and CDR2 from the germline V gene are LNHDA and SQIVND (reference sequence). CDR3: CASSRTKPTNTEAFF. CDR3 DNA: TGTGCCAGTAGTAGGACAAAACCTACGAACACTGAAGCTTTCTTT.

CDR3 bases: TGTGCCAGCAGCCCCGGGCGGCTAGCGGGGGCAGAGACCCAGTACTTC. Its translation is CASSPGRLAGAETQYF. J is TRBJ2-5 and V is TRBV5-6; 10 nucleotides agree with TRBD2. The CDR3 is 16 residues long. V gave up 4 bases and J gave up 4 bases; unmatched junction bases: 10. Germline V gives CDR1 SGHDT, CDR2 YYEEEE.

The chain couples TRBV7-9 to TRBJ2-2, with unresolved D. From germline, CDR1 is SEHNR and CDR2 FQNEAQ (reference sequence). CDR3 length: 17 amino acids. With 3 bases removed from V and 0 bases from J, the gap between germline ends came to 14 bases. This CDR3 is CASSLIRGIPNTGELFF. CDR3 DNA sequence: TGTGCCAGCAGCTTGATTCGTGGCATACCGAACACCGGGGAGCTGTTTTTT. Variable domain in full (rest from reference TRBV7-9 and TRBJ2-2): DTGVSQNPRHKITKRGQNVTFRCDPISEHNRLYWYRQTLGQGPEFLTYFQNEAQLEKSRLLSDRFSAERPKGSFSTLEIQRTEQGDSAMYLCASSLIRGIPNTGELFFGEGSRLTVL.

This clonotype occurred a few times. The CDR3 sequence: CASRALAGQGGKTQYF. The CDR3 nucleotides are TGTGCCAGCAGAGCCCTCGCGGGACAGGGAGGAAAGACCCAGTACTTC. The chain combines TRBV7-9 with TRBJ2-5; 9 bases match TRBD1. V was clipped by 6 bases and J by 6 bases; unmatched bases: 14. CDR3 size: 16 residues. The germline CDR1 and CDR2 sequences are SEHNR and FQNEAQ (reference sequence).